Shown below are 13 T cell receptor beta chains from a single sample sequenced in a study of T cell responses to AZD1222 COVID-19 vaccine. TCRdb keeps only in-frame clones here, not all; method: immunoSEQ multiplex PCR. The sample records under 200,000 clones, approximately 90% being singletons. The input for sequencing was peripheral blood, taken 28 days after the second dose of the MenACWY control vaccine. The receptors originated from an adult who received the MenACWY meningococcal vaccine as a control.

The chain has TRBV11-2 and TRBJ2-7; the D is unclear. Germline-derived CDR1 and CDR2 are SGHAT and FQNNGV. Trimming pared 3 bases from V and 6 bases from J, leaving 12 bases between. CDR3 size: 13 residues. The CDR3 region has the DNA TGTGCCAGCAGCTTTGACCGTGTGGGCGAGCAGTACTTC. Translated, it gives CASSFDRVGEQYF.

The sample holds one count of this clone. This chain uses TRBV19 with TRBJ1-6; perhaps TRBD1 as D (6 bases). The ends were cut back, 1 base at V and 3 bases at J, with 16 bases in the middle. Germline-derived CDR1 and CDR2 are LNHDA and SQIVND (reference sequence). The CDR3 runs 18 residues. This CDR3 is CASSIGRGIGFYNSPLHF. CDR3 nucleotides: TGTGCCAGTAGTATAGGTAGGGGGATAGGGTTCTATAATTCACCCCTCCACTTT.

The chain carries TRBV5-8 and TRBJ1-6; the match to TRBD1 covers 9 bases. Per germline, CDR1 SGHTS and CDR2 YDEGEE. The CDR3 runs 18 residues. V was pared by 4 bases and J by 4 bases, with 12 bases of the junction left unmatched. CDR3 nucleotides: TGTGCCAGCAGCCAGACTACAGGGGGCAGGGGTTATAATTCACCCCTCCACTTT. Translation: CASSQTTGGRGYNSPLHF.

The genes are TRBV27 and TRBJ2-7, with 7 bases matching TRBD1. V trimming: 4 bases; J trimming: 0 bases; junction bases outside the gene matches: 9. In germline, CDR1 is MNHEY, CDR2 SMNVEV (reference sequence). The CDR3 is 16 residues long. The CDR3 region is CASSSPRAGGSYEQYF. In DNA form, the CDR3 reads TGTGCCAGCAGTTCCCCTCGGGCAGGGGGCTCCTACGAGCAGTACTTC.

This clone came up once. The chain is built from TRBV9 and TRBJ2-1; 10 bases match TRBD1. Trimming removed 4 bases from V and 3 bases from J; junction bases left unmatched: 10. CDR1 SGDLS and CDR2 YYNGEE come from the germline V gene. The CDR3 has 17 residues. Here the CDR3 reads CASSFRDRGSFYNEQFF. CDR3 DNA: TGTGCCAGCAGCTTCCGGGACAGGGGATCCTTCTACAATGAGCAGTTCTTC. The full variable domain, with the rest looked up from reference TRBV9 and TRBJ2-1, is DSGVTQTPKHLITATGQRVTLRCSPRSGDLSVYWYQQSLDQGLQFLIQYYNGEERAKGNILERFSAQQFPDLHSELNLSSLELGDSALYFCASSFRDRGSFYNEQFFGPGTRLTVL.

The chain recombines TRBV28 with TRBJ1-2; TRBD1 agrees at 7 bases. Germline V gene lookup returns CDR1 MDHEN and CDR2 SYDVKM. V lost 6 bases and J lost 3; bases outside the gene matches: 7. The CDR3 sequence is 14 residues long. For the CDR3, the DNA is TGTGCCAGCAGCTCGTGGGACAGAGACTATGGCTACACCTTC. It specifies CASSSWDRDYGYTF.

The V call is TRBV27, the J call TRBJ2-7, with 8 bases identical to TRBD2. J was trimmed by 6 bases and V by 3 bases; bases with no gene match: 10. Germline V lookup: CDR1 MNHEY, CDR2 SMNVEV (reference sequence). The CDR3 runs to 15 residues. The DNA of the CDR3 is TGTGCCAGCAGTTTGCTATCGGGGGGGCTTTTCGAGCAGTACTTC. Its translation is CASSLLSGGLFEQYF.

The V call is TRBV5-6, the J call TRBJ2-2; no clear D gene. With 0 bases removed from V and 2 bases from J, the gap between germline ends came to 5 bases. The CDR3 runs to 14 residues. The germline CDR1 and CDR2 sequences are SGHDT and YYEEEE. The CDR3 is CASSLAGNTGELFF. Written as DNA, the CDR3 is TGTGCCAGCAGCTTGGCCGGAAACACCGGGGAGCTGTTTTTT.

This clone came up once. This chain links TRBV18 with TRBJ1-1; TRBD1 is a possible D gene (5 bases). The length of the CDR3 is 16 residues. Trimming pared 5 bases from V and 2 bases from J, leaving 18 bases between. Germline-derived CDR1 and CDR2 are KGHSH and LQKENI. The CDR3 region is CASSAGPPRENTEAFF. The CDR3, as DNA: TGTGCCAGCTCAGCAGGGCCCCCGCGGGAAAACACTGAAGCTTTCTTT.

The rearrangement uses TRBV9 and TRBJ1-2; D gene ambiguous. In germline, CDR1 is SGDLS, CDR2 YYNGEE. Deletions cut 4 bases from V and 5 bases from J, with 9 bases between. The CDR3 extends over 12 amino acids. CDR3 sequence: CASSREGYGYTF. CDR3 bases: TGTGCCAGCAGCCGTGAAGGTTATGGCTACACCTTC.

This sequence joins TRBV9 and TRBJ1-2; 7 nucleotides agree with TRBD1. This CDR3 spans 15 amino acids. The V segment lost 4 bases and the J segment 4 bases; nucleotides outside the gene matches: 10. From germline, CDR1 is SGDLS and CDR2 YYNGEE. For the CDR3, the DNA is TGTGCCAGCAGCCCGACCCCGGGACAGATCTATGGCTACACCTTC. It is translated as CASSPTPGQIYGYTF.

The CDR3 reads CAWSRLNTIYF. The CDR3 nucleotides read TGTGCCTGGAGCCGCCTAAACACCATATATTTT. V is TRBV30 and J is TRBJ1-3; no definite D call. The CDR3 consists of 11 residues. Per the germline V gene, CDR1 is GTSNPN and CDR2 is SVGIG (reference sequence). Deletions cut 3 bases from V and 6 bases from J, with 6 bases between.

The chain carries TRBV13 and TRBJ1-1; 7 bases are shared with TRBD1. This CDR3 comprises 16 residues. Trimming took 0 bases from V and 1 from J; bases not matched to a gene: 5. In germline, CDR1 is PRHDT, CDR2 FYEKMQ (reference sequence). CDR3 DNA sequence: TGTGCCAGCAGCTTAGGCCTCCGGGACAGGAACACTGAAGCTTTCTTT. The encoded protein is CASSLGLRDRNTEAFF.